The entry below gives a single T cell receptor (beta chain) sequence along with its context. PCR employed 60 Vbeta and 13 Jbeta primers. TCRdb's table, derived via immunoSEQ multiplex PCR, lists solely in-frame clones and lacks some. The repertoire holds some 180,000 clones, roughly 78% seen once, with 3.5% to 5% in the top ten. This sample is part of a study of cytomegalovirus exposure and HLA in healthy donors. V was shortened by 4 bases and J by 5 bases, with 16 bases between the two germline ends. The CDR3 is made up of 14 amino acids. Germline V lookup: CDR1 SQVTM, CDR2 ANQGSEA. Input material: PBMCs. This TCR came from a woman in her 30s in good health and CMV-seropositive. The genes are TRBV29-1 and TRBJ2-3; possible D gene TRBD1, 5 bases. The CDR3 coding sequence is TGCAGCGTTGCCCAGATAAGGGGTCAAGATACGCAGTATTTT. This gives the protein CSVAQIRGQDTQYF.